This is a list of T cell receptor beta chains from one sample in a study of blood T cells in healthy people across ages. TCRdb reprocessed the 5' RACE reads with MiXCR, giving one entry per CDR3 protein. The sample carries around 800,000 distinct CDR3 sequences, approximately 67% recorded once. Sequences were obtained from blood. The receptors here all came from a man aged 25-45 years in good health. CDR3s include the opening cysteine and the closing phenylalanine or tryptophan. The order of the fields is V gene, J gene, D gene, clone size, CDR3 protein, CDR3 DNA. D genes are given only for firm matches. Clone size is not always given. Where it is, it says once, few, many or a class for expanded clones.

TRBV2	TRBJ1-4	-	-	CASSVRWTDEKLFF	TGTGCCAGCAGTGTAAGATGGACAGATGAAAAACTGTTTTTT
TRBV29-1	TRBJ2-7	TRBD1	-	CSVTPGQGFNEQYF	TGCAGCGTTACTCCGGGACAGGGTTTCAACGAGCAGTACTTC
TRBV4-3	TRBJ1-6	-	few	CASSQKGGSYNSPLHF	TGCGCCAGCAGCCAAAAAGGGGGCTCCTATAATTCACCCCTCCACTTT
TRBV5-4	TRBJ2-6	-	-	CASGLEDSGANVLTF	TGTGCCAGCGGTTTGGAAGACTCTGGGGCCAACGTCCTGACTTTC
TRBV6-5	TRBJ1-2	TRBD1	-	CASSYGRQGDGYTF	TGTGCCAGCAGTTACGGGCGACAGGGCGATGGCTACACCTTC
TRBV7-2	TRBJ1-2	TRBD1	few	CASSLGGGFGYTF	TGTGCCAGCAGCTTAGGAGGGGGCTTCGGCTACACCTTC
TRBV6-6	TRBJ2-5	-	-	CASSYGTPKGTQYF	TGTGCCAGCAGTTACGGGACACCTAAGGGGACCCAGTACTTC
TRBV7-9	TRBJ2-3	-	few	CASKQDTQYF	TGTGCCAGTAAGCAAGATACGCAGTATTTT
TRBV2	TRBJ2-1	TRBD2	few	CASRPSGGPRNEQFF	TGTGCCAGCAGACCTAGCGGGGGGCCGAGGAATGAGCAGTTCTTC
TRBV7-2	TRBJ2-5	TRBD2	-	CASSISRGGQETQYF	TGTGCCAGCAGCATCTCGCGCGGGGGGCAAGAGACCCAGTACTTC
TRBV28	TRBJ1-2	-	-	CASSAPGGQDYGYTF	TGTGCCAGCAGTGCGCCTGGGGGCCAGGACTATGGCTACACCTTC
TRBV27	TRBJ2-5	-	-	CASSPGTGGKTQYF	TGTGCCAGCAGCCCTGGGACCGGTGGAAAGACCCAGTACTTC
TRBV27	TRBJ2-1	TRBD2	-	CASSPRTSGVRNEQFF	TGTGCCAGCAGCCCGAGAACTAGCGGGGTCCGCAATGAGCAGTTCTTC
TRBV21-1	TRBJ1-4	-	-	CASSIRDRRLRTRGEKLFF	TGTGCCAGCAGCATCCGGGACAGGAGACTGAGGACGAGAGGTGAAAAACTGTTTTTT
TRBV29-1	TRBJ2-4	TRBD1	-	CSVLNSGTGEKNIQYF	TGCAGCGTCCTCAACTCCGGGACAGGGGAGAAAAACATTCAGTACTTC
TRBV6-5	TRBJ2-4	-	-	CATRGTQGAKNIQYF	TGTGCCACGAGAGGGACCCAGGGGGCCAAAAACATTCAGTACTTC
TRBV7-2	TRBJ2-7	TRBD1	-	CASGSGQLPSYEQYF	TGTGCCAGCGGCTCGGGACAGCTTCCCTCCTACGAGCAGTACTTC
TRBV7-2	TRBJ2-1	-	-	CASSPLAARKFF	TGTGCCAGCAGCCCGTTGGCAGCCCGGAAGTTCTTC
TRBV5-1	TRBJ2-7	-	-	CASSLITVEGSSYEQYF	TGCGCCAGCAGCTTGATCACCGTAGAGGGGAGCTCCTACGAGCAGTACTTC
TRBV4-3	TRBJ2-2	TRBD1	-	CASSQDGQEDGELFF	TGCGCCAGCAGCCAAGATGGACAGGAGGACGGGGAGCTGTTTTTT
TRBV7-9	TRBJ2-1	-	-	CASTSSRGSYNEQFF	TGTGCCAGCACCTCCTCGAGGGGTTCCTACAATGAGCAGTTCTTC
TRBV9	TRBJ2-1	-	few	CASSATSEQFF	TGTGCCAGCAGCGCCACTAGTGAGCAGTTCTTC
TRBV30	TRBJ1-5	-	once	CAWRGQPNQPQHF	TGTGCCTGGAGAGGACAGCCCAATCAGCCCCAGCATTTT
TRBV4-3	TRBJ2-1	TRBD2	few	CASSQESMGGRYNEQFF	TGCGCCAGCAGCCAAGAGTCGATGGGGGGGAGGTACAATGAGCAGTTCTTC
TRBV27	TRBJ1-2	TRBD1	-	CARFPPGQGRGGYTF	TGTGCCAGATTTCCCCCGGGACAGGGAAGGGGTGGCTACACCTTC
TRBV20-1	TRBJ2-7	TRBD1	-	CSARDATGSVRSYEQYF	TGCAGTGCTAGGGACGCGACAGGGTCGGTTCGGTCCTACGAGCAGTACTTC
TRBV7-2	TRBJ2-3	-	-	CASWLGEGTDTQYF	TGTGCCAGTTGGTTGGGGGAGGGCACAGATACGCAGTATTTT
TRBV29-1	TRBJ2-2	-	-	CSILGEGNTGELFF	TGCAGCATACTCGGAGAGGGGAACACCGGGGAGCTGTTTTTT
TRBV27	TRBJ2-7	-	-	CASSPPGEDEHTPYEQYF	TGTGCCAGCAGTCCCCCGGGGGAGGACGAACACACTCCCTACGAGCAGTACTTC
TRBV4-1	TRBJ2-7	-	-	CASSQEIVSAYEQYF	TGCGCCAGCAGCCAAGAGATAGTTTCAGCCTACGAGCAGTACTTC
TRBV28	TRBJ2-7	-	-	CASSKQDHEQYF	TGTGCCAGCAGCAAACAGGATCACGAGCAGTACTTC
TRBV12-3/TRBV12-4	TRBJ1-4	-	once	CACRLGNEKLFF	TGTGCCTGCAGACTTGGTAATGAAAAACTGTTTTTT
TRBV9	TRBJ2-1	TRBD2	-	CASSVTGGHEQFF	TGTGCCAGCAGCGTTACGGGGGGGCATGAGCAGTTCTTC
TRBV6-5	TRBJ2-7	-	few	CASSYTRAYEQYF	TGTGCCAGCAGTTATACCAGGGCCTACGAGCAGTACTTC
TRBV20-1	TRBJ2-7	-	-	CSARGGLDEQYF	TGCAGTGCTAGAGGGGGATTGGACGAGCAGTACTTC
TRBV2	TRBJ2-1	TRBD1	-	CASSGRQGDEQFF	TGTGCCAGCAGTGGACGACAGGGCGATGAGCAGTTCTTC
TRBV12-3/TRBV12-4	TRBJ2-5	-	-	CVSSFLFPETQYF	TGTGTCAGCAGTTTCCTGTTCCCAGAGACCCAGTACTTC
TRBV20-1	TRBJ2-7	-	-	CSARAGITIRPYEQYF	TGCAGTGCTAGAGCCGGGATTACTATCAGGCCCTACGAGCAGTACTTC
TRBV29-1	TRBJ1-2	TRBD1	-	CSARVGQGANYGYTF	TGCAGCGCCCGAGTGGGACAGGGGGCGAACTATGGCTACACCTTC
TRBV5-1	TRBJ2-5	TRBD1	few	CASSLGQGVQETQYF	TGCGCCAGCAGCTTGGGACAGGGGGTTCAAGAGACCCAGTACTTC
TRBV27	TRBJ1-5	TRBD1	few	CASSPWTGGNQPQHF	TGTGCCAGCAGTCCGTGGACAGGGGGCAATCAGCCCCAGCATTTT
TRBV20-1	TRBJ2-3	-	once	CSASGWAAELTDTQYF	TGCAGTGCTAGCGGCTGGGCGGCCGAATTAACAGATACACAGTATTTT
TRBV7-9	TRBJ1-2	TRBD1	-	CAGTGQGVNYGYTF	TGTGCCGGGACGGGACAGGGAGTTAACTATGGCTACACCTTC
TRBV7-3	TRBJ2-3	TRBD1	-	CASSPRGQGVIDTQYF	TGTGCCAGCAGCCCACGCGGTCAGGGGGTCATAGATACGCAGTATTTT
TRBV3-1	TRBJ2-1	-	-	CASSQDDTWGLSSYNEQFF	TGTGCCAGCAGCCAAGACGATACTTGGGGACTCAGCTCCTACAATGAGCAGTTCTTC
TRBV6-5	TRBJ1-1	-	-	CASSYSNSNTEAFF	TGTGCCAGCAGTTACTCGAACAGTAACACTGAAGCTTTCTTT
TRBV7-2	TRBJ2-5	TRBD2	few	CASQIVAGGQETQYF	TGTGCCAGCCAAATTGTCGCGGGGGGGCAAGAGACCCAGTACTTC
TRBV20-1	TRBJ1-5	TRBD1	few	CSASAWPPGQGDQPQHF	TGCAGTGCTAGCGCCTGGCCCCCGGGACAGGGAGATCAGCCCCAGCATTTT
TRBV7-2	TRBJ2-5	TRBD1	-	CASSLAGTGPQPQYF	TGTGCCAGCAGCTTGGCGGGGACAGGTCCTCAGCCCCAGTACTTC
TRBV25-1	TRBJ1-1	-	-	CASSAFEGRNTEAFF	TGTGCCAGCAGTGCGTTTGAGGGGAGGAACACTGAAGCTTTCTTT
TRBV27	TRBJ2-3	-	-	CASSSRQEGTDTQYF	TGTGCCAGCAGTTCCCGACAGGAGGGGACAGATACGCAGTATTTT
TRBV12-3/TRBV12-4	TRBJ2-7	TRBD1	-	CASSPDRSREQYF	TGTGCCAGCAGTCCGGACAGGTCTCGCGAGCAGTACTTC
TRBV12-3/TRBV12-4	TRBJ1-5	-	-	CASSPRGLNSNQPQHF	TGTGCCAGCAGCCCCCGGGGGTTGAATAGCAATCAGCCCCAGCATTTT
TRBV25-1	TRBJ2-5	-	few	CASRGAETQYF	TGTGCCAGCCGGGGGGCCGAGACCCAGTACTTC